These 11 T cell receptor beta chains were all obtained from the same sample, sequenced in a study of blood T cells in healthy people across ages. With a J-beta primer mix and a sample-barcoded 5' primer, a second PCR ran about 7 to 12 cycles. TCRdb itself ran the 5' RACE reads through MiXCR, one entry per CDR3 protein. This sample has some 860,000 distinct CDR3 sequences, with roughly 56% found just once. Sequenced material: blood. The receptor source for this set is a man in his forties or fifties in good health.

The chain joins TRBV3-1 to TRBJ2-7; 7 nucleotides line up with TRBD1. CDR1 is LGHDT and CDR2 is YNNKEL in the germline V gene (reference sequence). V gave up 1 base and J gave up 2 bases; unmatched junction bases: 2. There are 14 residues in the CDR3. The CDR3 loop is CASSQGGQTYEQYF. The CDR3 DNA is TGTGCCAGCAGCCAAGGGGGACAGACCTACGAGCAGTACTTC.

The chain has TRBV19 and TRBJ2-4; 9 nucleotides align to TRBD1. The CDR3 totals 17 residues. Per the germline V gene, CDR1 is LNHDA and CDR2 is SQIVND (reference sequence). The V and J ends lost 5 bases and 0 bases, in that order; junction bases with no gene match: 8. In DNA, the CDR3 is TGTGCCAGTAGTGCGGGACAGGGTCTTGTAGCCAAAAACATTCAGTACTTC. This gives the protein CASSAGQGLVAKNIQYF.

The chain links TRBV7-6 to TRBJ2-1; 10 bases agree with TRBD2. V lost 2 bases and J lost 5; bases outside the gene matches: 6. This CDR3 has 16 amino acids. Germline V lookup: CDR1 SGHVS, CDR2 FNYEAQ. The CDR3 sequence: CASSLTGTSEDNEQFF. CDR3 nucleotide sequence: TGTGCCAGCAGCTTAACCGGGACTAGCGAAGACAATGAGCAGTTCTTC.

J is TRBJ2-7 and V is TRBV20-1, with a possible D match to TRBD2 (6 bases). The germline CDR1 and CDR2 sequences are DFQATT and SNEGSKA (reference sequence). This CDR3 is 19 amino acids long. V lost 3 bases, J lost 2 bases, and 29 bases lay in between. CDR3 region: CSASPSGGIGQFGTYEQYF. CDR3 nucleotide sequence: TGCAGTGCTAGCCCCTCCGGCGGGATCGGTCAGTTCGGAACCTACGAGCAGTACTTC.

This chain uses TRBV27 with TRBJ1-5; 9 nucleotides agree with TRBD1. The germline V gene has CDR1 MNHEY and CDR2 SMNVEV (reference sequence). J gave up 11 bases and V 6 bases, and 11 bases lay outside the gene matches. This CDR3 comprises 14 residues. The CDR3 protein is CASRGTGNRGTQHF. The CDR3 bases are TGTGCCAGCAGGGGGACAGGGAATAGAGGGACCCAGCATTTT.

The chain links TRBV5-6 to TRBJ2-5, with D unclear. Trimming removed 6 bases from V and 0 bases from J, with 15 bases in between. CDR1 is SGHDT, CDR2 YYEEEE, per germline. This CDR3 is built from 15 residues. CDR3 loop: CASTPRVRYQETQYF. The CDR3 coding sequence is TGTGCCAGCACCCCCCGGGTCCGCTACCAAGAGACCCAGTACTTC.

This clonotype was counted a few times. This chain uses TRBV27 with TRBJ2-3; D is perhaps TRBD1 (5 bases). Germline V gene lookup returns CDR1 MNHEY and CDR2 SMNVEV (reference sequence). V was pared by 0 bases and J by 2 bases, with 18 bases between. The CDR3 spans 18 residues. CDR3 DNA: TGTGCCAGCAGTTTATCGGCAGGGTACCGCATGATCACAGATACGCAGTATTTT. Its protein is CASSLSAGYRMITDTQYF.

The chain uses TRBV4-3 and TRBJ2-1; 10 bases line up with TRBD2. Germline V gene data show CDR1 as LGHNA and CDR2 as YSLEER. V lost 1 base and J lost 6; bases outside the gene matches: 6. The CDR3 covers 16 residues. This chain's CDR3 is CASSQVVQREGNEQFF. DNA of the CDR3: TGCGCCAGCAGCCAAGTGGTACAGCGGGAGGGCAATGAGCAGTTCTTC.

The chain joins TRBV2 to TRBJ2-3, with a weak D call TRBD2 (5 bases). The V end lost 10 bases, the J end lost 2 bases, and 16 bases lay between the germline ends. The CDR3 totals 14 residues. The germline V gene has CDR1 SNHLY and CDR2 FYNNEI. The CDR3 coding sequence is TGTGCCAACGCTGCAGCGGAGCACACAGATACGCAGTATTTT. Translating it yields CANAAAEHTDTQYF.

V and J are TRBV4-3 and TRBJ2-5, with no clear D. The V gene lost 0 bases and the J gene lost 1 base, with 9 bases spanning the gap. Germline CDR1 reads LGHNA; CDR2 reads YSLEER. There are 15 residues in the CDR3. Here the CDR3 DNA reads TGCGCCAGCAGCCAAGATGTCCCAGCCCAAGAGACCCAGTACTTC. Protein: CASSQDVPAQETQYF.

J is TRBJ1-5 and V is TRBV20-1, with D tentatively TRBD1 (5 bases). The CDR3 runs 13 residues. Germline assignment: CDR1 DFQATT and CDR2 SNEGSKA (reference sequence). The germline V and J ends were trimmed by 6 bases and 7 bases, with 16 bases remaining between them. The CDR3 spells CSASGGLKQPQHF. CDR3 DNA: TGCAGTGCGTCTGGGGGTCTCAAACAGCCCCAGCATTTT.